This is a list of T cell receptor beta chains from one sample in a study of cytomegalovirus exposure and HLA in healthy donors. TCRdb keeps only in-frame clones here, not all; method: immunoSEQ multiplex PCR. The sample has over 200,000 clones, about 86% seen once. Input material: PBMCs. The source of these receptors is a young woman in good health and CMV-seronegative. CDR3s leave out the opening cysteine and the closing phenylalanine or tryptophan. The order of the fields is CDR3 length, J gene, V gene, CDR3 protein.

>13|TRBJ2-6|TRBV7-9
ASSLSVSGANVLT
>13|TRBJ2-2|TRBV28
ASRVETGATGELF
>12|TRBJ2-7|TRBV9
ASSASGNTYEQY
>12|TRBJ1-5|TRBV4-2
ASSQDREVQPQH
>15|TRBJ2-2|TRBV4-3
ASSQDGTSGFTGELF
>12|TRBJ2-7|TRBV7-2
ASSLSPAGYEQY
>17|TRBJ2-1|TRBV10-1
ASSESPRDSARRHNEQF
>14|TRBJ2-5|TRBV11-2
ASSLRASGFGETQY
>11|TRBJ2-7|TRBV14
ASSQDRGGEQY
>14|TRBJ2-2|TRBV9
ASSVYDRPRTGELF
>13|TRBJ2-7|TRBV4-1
ASSQEARGNYEQY
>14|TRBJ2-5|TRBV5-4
ASSSRLAGGQETQY
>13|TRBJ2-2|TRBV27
ASSLQGYGGGELF
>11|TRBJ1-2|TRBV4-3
ASSPTNSYGYT
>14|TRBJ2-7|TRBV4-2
ASSQDWGQRLYEQY
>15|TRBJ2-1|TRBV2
ASSLGLAGGHYNEQF
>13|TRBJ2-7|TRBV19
ASSIGFGTMNEQY
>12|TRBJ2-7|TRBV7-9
ASSKGGGSYEQY
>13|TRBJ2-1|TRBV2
ASSEGLAVNNEQF
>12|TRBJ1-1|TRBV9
ASSVAEGSTEAF
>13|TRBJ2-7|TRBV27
ASQTSGQGSYEQY
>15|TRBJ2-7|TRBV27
ASSPQGVGTGGIEQY
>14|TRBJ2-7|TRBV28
ASSLLGQGVLSEQY
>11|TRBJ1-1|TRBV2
ARGPIRGTEAF
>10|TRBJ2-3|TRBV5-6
ASTDTADTQY
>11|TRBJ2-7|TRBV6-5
ASSYGLAFEQY
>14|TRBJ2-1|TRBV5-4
ASSPGVERFNNEQF
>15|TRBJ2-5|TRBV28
ASSSTSRLAVRAAQY
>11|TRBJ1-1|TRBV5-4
ASRHRENTEAF
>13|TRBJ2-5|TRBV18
ASSPTYGAQETQY
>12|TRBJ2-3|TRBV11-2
ASSPRAPTDTQY
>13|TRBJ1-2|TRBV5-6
ASSLNGVRGYGYT